Each of the 4 T cell receptor beta chains below was sequenced from the same sample in a study of OX40 agonist ivuxolimab in advanced cancers. Assay: immunoSEQ multiplex PCR; the TCRdb copy retains only in-frame clones and omits some. The sample records approximately 75,000 clones, roughly nine tenths being singletons. The sequencing used CD4+ or CD8+ T cells sorted from blood, collected in a trial of the OX40 agonist ivuxolimab. These receptors were collected from an adult with an advanced solid tumor such as melanoma, head and neck, liver or kidney cancer.

A single count supports this clone. V and J are TRBV9 and TRBJ1-3; tentatively, D is TRBD1 (6 bases). Germline CDR1 reads SGDLS; CDR2 reads YYNGEE. Trimming removed 2 bases from V and 0 bases from J, with 9 bases in between. This CDR3 is 15 amino acids long. The CDR3 region is CASSVGQSSGNTIYF. As DNA, the CDR3 is TGTGCCAGCAGCGTCGGACAGAGCTCTGGAAACACCATATATTTT.

J is TRBJ2-5 and V is TRBV7-2; 8 bases map to TRBD2. The junction had 9 bases not matched to a gene; V was cut back by 5 bases and J by 7 bases. From germline, CDR1 is SGHTA and CDR2 FQGNSA. CDR3 length: 14 residues. As DNA, the CDR3 is TGTGCCAGCAGCGTATATAGCGGGATCGGGACCCAGTACTTC. The encoded protein is CASSVYSGIGTQYF.

The chain employs TRBV7-2 and TRBJ2-2; D may be TRBD1 (6 bases). The V gene's germline CDR1 is SGHTA and CDR2 FQGNSA. V was pared by 5 bases and J by 1 base, with 11 bases between. CDR3 length equals 15 residues. This CDR3 is CASSLLGGNTGELFF. The CDR3 DNA reads TGTGCCAGCAGCCTACTAGGGGGGAACACCGGGGAGCTGTTTTTT.

This chain connects TRBV9 to TRBJ2-1; possibly TRBD1 or TRBD2 for D (5 bases each). The germline V gene has CDR1 SGDLS and CDR2 YYNGEE. Trimming shortened V by 4 bases and J by 5 bases, and 19 bases separated the two germline ends. This CDR3 region has 16 residues. CDR3 amino acids: CASSPPSGRGNNEQFF. CDR3 coding DNA: TGTGCCAGCAGCCCTCCCTCGGGACGGGGAAACAATGAGCAGTTCTTC.